The clone carrying this TCR beta chain was recorded many times. The data were taken from a study of T cells in Graves' hyperthyroidism and ophthalmopathy. RNA transcripts gave rise to amplified TCR beta CDR3 regions. A first-round RT-PCR of the TCR CDR3 used the HTBI primer set. TCRdb redid the calling of the multiplex PCR reads with MiXCR, one entry per CDR3 protein. The sample lists under 450,000 distinct CDR3 sequences; about 15% were seen once. The germline CDR1 and CDR2 sequences are SGHNT and YENEEA. The CDR3 loop spans 15 amino acids. Trimming shortened V by 5 bases and J by 0 bases, and 10 bases separated the two germline ends.

The rearrangement joins TRBV11-3 to TRBJ2-2, with D possibly being TRBD2 (5 bases). The sample consisted of blood. The receptor was derived from a woman aged 18-29 years with Graves' hyperthyroidism. The CDR3 DNA follows: TGTGCCAGCAGCGCCAGCGGAACGAACACCGGGGAGCTGTTTTTT. It specifies CASSASGTNTGELFF.